Below are 2 T cell receptor beta chains sequenced from a single sample in a study of blood T cell repertoires in COVID-19. Method: immunoSEQ multiplex PCR; TCRdb's copy keeps in-frame clones and lacks some. The table records a few hundred thousand clones, 70% to 90% of them present only once. The sequencing sample was made of peripheral blood. The receptors derive from a woman aged 70 to 79 with active or convalescent COVID-19.

Written as DNA, the CDR3 is TGTGCCATCAAGATGTCCAGAACTAATTCACCCCTCCACTTT. Translating gives CAIKMSRTNSPLHF. The chain combines TRBV10-3 with TRBJ1-6; D unclear. CDR3 size: 14 residues. With 7 bases removed from V and 6 bases from J, the gap between germline ends came to 13 bases. Germline-derived CDR1 and CDR2 are ENHRY and SYGVKD.

The chain carries TRBV19 and TRBJ2-2; D is undetermined. Between the trimmed V and J ends, which lost 7 bases and 0 bases, there was a span of 12 bases. Germline CDR1 reads LNHDA; CDR2 reads SQIVND (reference sequence). The CDR3 length is 15 residues. CDR3 in DNA: TGTGCCAGTACCCCGGCAGGCTCGAACACCGGGGAGCTGTTTTTT. Translated: CASTPAGSNTGELFF.